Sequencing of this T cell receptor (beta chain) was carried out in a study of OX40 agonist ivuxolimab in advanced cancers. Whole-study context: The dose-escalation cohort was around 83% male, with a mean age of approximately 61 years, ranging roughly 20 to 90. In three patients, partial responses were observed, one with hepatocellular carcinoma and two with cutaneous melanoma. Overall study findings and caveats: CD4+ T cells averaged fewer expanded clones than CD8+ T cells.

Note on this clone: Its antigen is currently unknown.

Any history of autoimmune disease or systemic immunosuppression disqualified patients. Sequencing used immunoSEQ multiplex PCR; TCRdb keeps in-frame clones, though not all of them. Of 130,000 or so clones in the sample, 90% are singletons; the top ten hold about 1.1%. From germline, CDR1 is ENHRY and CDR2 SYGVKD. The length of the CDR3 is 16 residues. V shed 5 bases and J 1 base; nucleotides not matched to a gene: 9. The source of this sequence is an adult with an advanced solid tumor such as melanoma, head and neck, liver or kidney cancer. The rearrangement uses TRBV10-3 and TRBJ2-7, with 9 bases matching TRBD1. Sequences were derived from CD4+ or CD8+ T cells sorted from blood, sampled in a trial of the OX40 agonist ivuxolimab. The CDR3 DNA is TGTGCCATCAGTCCAGACCCCGGGACAGGGTCCTACGAGCAGTACTTC. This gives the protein CAISPDPGTGSYEQYF.